This TCR beta chain was retrieved from a study of OX40 agonist ivuxolimab in advanced cancers. Whole-study context: Head and neck, renal cell, melanoma or hepatocellular carcinoma were the cancers that dose-escalation patients had.

Whole-study findings and limits: The mean number of expanded clones was higher in CD8+ T cells than in CD4+. Among the least clonally expanded were partial responders at 0.1-3.0 mg/kg.

Researchers took blood at baseline, on cycle 4 day 1, and on cycle 7 day 1. The trim removed 2 bases at V and 4 bases at J, leaving 4 bases unmatched. The CDR3 is 14 amino acids. Germline lookup yields CDR1 KGHSH and CDR2 LQKENI. A note on this clone: As yet, its antigen is unknown.

Only in-frame clones appear in the TCRdb table, and some are missing; sequencing was by immunoSEQ multiplex PCR. The table records about 62,000 clones, 85% of them present only once. V and J are TRBV18 and TRBJ1-1; the match to TRBD1 covers 7 bases. The receptor was derived from an adult with an advanced solid tumor such as melanoma, head and neck, liver or kidney cancer. The source was CD4+ or CD8+ T cells sorted from blood, collected in a trial of the OX40 agonist ivuxolimab. CDR3 amino acids: CASSPRQGSTEAFF. The CDR3 DNA is TGTGCCAGCTCACCAAGACAGGGAAGCACTGAAGCTTTCTTT.